This TCR beta chain came from a study of T cell responses to AZD1222 COVID-19 vaccine (dated by TCRdb to the early 2020s). Notes on the research overall: A total of 230 or so trial participants underwent TCR sequencing, of whom 200 to 220 received two doses of AZD1222 and roughly 25 received two doses of the MenACWY control vaccine. Trial participants were enrolled by age into 18-55, 56-69 and 70-plus year subgroups, with roughly 160, 29 and 62 TCR-sequenced participants respectively. Overall study outcomes, separate from this receptor: Spike-specific TCR breadth and depth rose significantly after two AZD1222 doses compared with day 0 and with MenACWY recipients. Reportedly, close to half of the unique spike-specific TCRs recognized epitopes lying outside the regions that are mutated in the B.1.351 and B.1.1.7 variants. The 56-69-year group was small, and its depth increase did not reach significance, likely because of low power. Participants were mostly white British, with more females than males. The authors suggested clonal diversity may have been underestimated. Conclusions about previously exposed vaccinees are limited because only six or seven AZD1222 recipients were SARS-CoV-2 seropositive at baseline. The vaccine-associated CD4 TCRs covered the entire spike protein, and the dominant responses fell in regions 160-218 and 743-854. Because no day 14 peak-response samples were available, the repertoires could be characterized only after the peak T cell response.

In the paper's terms, the time point label means: about 28 days (+/-7) after the second vaccine dose. AZD1222 recipients whose second dose came at about 4 weeks and those whose second dose came at about 12 weeks were combined into one group, since spike-specific TCR depth and breadth did not differ between the two schedules. Vaccinee samples were obtained from the UK trials COV001 and COV002, which included a single-blind randomized controlled phase 2/3 trial of AZD1222 (ChAdOx1 nCoV-19) in healthy adults. Trial participant PBMC samples were collected at day 0 and day 28 after the second dose for TCRbeta chain sequencing. Points on this clone: The antigen it recognizes is unknown. Base qualities are missing; no much larger clone stands one base away.

The CDR3 runs 11 amino acids, cysteine and phenylalanine included. Of the read, only the CDR3 DNA is kept; its 33 bases are in frame from base 1. V and J lose 7 bases and 7 bases, and a span of 10 bases separates them. CDR1 and CDR2, per the germline V gene, are SNHLY and FYNNEI. The CDR3 regions of human TCRbeta chains were analyzed by immunosequencing. In the source study's methods: TCRs in the repertoires were compared against a reference library of SARS-CoV-2-specific TCRs that had been generated with the MIRA antigen-specificity platform. Breadth was defined as the fraction of unique TCRs that were SARS-CoV-2-associated, and depth was defined as the fraction of total T cells that were SARS-CoV-2-associated. Each spike-specific TCR was assigned to its reactive spike region and to a CD4 or CD8 class using the MIRA data. Log10-transformed breadth and depth values were compared by one-way ANOVA with Sidak's multiple comparisons tests. Held by TCRdb, this immuneACCESS table contains in-frame sequences only and omits some clones. Under half of the omission traces to an unresolved V gene where checked; the cause of the rest is unknown. V and J calls and clone size are copied from that table; D and trimming were computed from the DNA. Present in this sample are about 160,000 clones, roughly 90% of which were seen just once. The ten largest clones represent 3.3% of the sample.

The sequencing here drew on peripheral blood, taken 28 days after the second AZD1222 dose. The sequence came from an adult who received the AZD1222 COVID-19 vaccine. The rearranged segments are TRBV2 and TRBJ1-2; matching of 6 bases hints at TRBD1 as the D gene. The DNA sequence is TGTGCCAGCAATGTAGGGGGTGGCTACACCTTC. It is translated as CASNVGGGYTF.